The 18 T cell receptor beta chains below come from one sample, sequenced in a study of radiation and T cells in renal cell carcinoma. Time point here: baseline pretreatment blood. Treatment meaning: 15 Gy SBRT to primary tumor, nephrectomy 4 weeks later. Profiled with immunoSEQ multiplex PCR; TCRdb holds only in-frame clones, not every one. The top ten clones hold over 3.5% of a sample with 150,000 or so clones, less than 90% of them seen once. Sequencing used blood, obtained from a patient whose treatment included radiotherapy and nephrectomy. These TCRs come from a woman in her 70s with renal cell carcinoma.

J is TRBJ1-1 and V is TRBV7-3; D uncertain. The germline CDR1 and CDR2 sequences are SGHTA and FQGTGA. Trimming removed 7 bases from V and 3 bases from J, with 15 bases in between. The CDR3 runs 14 residues. CDR3 residues: CASKQEVLDTEAFF. In DNA form, the CDR3 reads TGTGCCAGCAAGCAGGAAGTCCTAGACACTGAAGCTTTCTTT.

The chain carries TRBV7-9 and TRBJ2-2, with 11 bases identical to TRBD1. The CDR3 has 16 residues. V gave up 4 bases and J gave up 6 bases; unmatched junction bases: 7. The germline gives CDR1 SEHNR, CDR2 FQNEAQ (reference sequence). CDR3 in DNA: TGTGCCAGCAGCTCTCCGGGACAGGGGGAATCCGGGGAGCTGTTTTTT. Its protein product is CASSSPGQGESGELFF.

V and J are TRBV7-2 and TRBJ1-1, with D uncertain. The V end was cut by 1 base, the J end by 3 bases, with 6 bases between. Germline lookup yields CDR1 SGHTA and CDR2 FQGNSA. The CDR3 contains 13 residues. CDR3 nucleotide sequence: TGTGCCAGCAGCTTAGGAGTGGACACTGAAGCTTTCTTT. Amino acids: CASSLGVDTEAFF.

This CDR3 reads CASSQGEEAFF. As DNA, the CDR3 is TGTGCCAGCAGCCAGGGGGAAGAAGCTTTCTTT. This chain joins TRBV6-1 and TRBJ1-1; 7 bases agree with TRBD1. The CDR3 totals 11 residues. V dropped 6 bases and J dropped 8; count of bases not matched to a gene: 3. Per germline, CDR1 MNHNS and CDR2 SASEGT.

Turning to this clone: One junction end does not reproduce the germline sequence, and a read error may be involved. The CDR3 DNA sequence: TGTGCTAGCAGCTTATCCCCTCTGGGGACTGGAATGAACACTGAAGCTTTCTTT. It specifies CASSLSPLGTGMNTEAFF. The chain combines TRBV7-7 with TRBJ1-1, with D maybe TRBD1 (5 bases). CDR3 length equals 18 residues. Germline CDR1 SSHAT, CDR2 FNYEAQ (reference sequence).

The CDR3 protein is CATTRDYNTEAFF. The CDR3 DNA reads as TGTGCCACCACCAGGGACTACAACACTGAAGCTTTCTTT. V usage is TRBV15 and J usage is TRBJ1-1; a possible D gene is TRBD1 (5 bases). The V end lost 7 bases, the J end lost 2 bases, and 11 bases lay between the germline ends. The CDR3 is 13 residues long. Germline V gene data show CDR1 as LNHNV and CDR2 as YYDKDF (reference sequence).

The V and J genes are TRBV5-5 and TRBJ2-5; 7 nucleotides agree with TRBD2. Trimming took 0 bases from V and 4 from J; bases not matched to a gene: 9. CDR1 and CDR2 from the germline V gene are SGHKS and YYEKEE (reference sequence). The CDR3 has 16 amino acids. The CDR3 nucleotides are TGTGCCAGCAGCTTGGAACTAGCGCTAGAGGCAGAGACCCAGTACTTC. Encoded protein: CASSLELALEAETQYF.

The rearrangement uses TRBV28 and TRBJ1-2; D unclear. The CDR3 covers 13 residues. The germline V and J ends were trimmed by 6 bases and 8 bases, with 16 bases remaining between them. The germline gives CDR1 MDHEN, CDR2 SYDVKM. The CDR3 DNA follows: TGTGCCAGCAGCCTCGGACTTACTCGGGGCTACACCTTC. It specifies CASSLGLTRGYTF.

The chain joins TRBV5-1 to TRBJ2-1; D remains unclear. The V gene lost 3 bases and the J gene lost 3 bases, with 13 bases spanning the gap. CDR1 is SGHRS, CDR2 YFSETQ, per germline. The CDR3 is made up of 15 amino acids. The DNA for the CDR3 is TGCGCCAGCAGCTCCTCGTGGCTAGGCTACAATGAGCAGTTCTTC. This codes for CASSSSWLGYNEQFF. The full variable domain, completed using reference TRBV5-1 and TRBJ2-1, is KAGVTQTPRYLIKTRGQQVTLSCSPISGHRSVSWYQQTPGQGLQFLFEYFSETQRNKGNFPGRFSGRQFSNSRSEMNVSTLELGDSALYLCASSSSWLGYNEQFFGPGTRLTVL.

The V and J genes are TRBV7-2 and TRBJ1-2; a possible D gene is TRBD1 (5 bases). This CDR3 is 14 amino acids long. Germline CDR1 is SGHTA and CDR2 is FQGNSA. Trimming removed 5 bases from V and 4 bases from J, with 14 bases in between. CDR3 sequence: CASSEATVGYGYTF. In nucleotides, the CDR3 is TGTGCCAGCAGCGAGGCGACAGTTGGCTATGGCTACACCTTC.

The chain combines TRBV7-2 with TRBJ1-2; D remains ambiguous. With 2 bases removed from V and 6 bases from J, the gap between germline ends came to 10 bases. CDR3 length: 13 amino acids. Germline values: CDR1 SGHTA, CDR2 FQGNSA. In nucleotides, the CDR3 is TGTGCCAGCAGCTTAAATCAAGGTGATGGCTACACCTTC. Its translation: CASSLNQGDGYTF.

The CDR3, as DNA: TGTGCCAGCAGTCCACTAGCGGGGCCCCCCGATACGCAGTATTTT. Residues: CASSPLAGPPDTQYF. The rearrangement links TRBV27 to TRBJ2-3; 10 bases align to TRBD2. Germline CDR1 MNHEY, CDR2 SMNVEV (reference sequence). With V trimmed by 5 bases and J by 6 bases, 8 bases remained unmatched. The CDR3 has 15 residues.

The V and J genes are TRBV5-6 and TRBJ2-3, with D hard to call. V lost 1 base and J 6 bases, leaving 6 bases between the germline ends. The length of the CDR3 is 12 residues. Germline V gene sequence: CDR1 SGHDT, CDR2 YYEEEE. In DNA, the CDR3 is TGTGCCAGCAGCTTGAGGTGGGATACGCAGTATTTT. Translated, it gives CASSLRWDTQYF.

The chain carries TRBV5-1 and TRBJ1-4; D perhaps matches TRBD1 (6 bases). V lost 4 bases and J lost 8, with 15 bases in between. This CDR3 region has 14 residues. Germline CDR1 and CDR2: SGHRS and YFSETQ. CDR3 bases: TGCGCCAGCAGCCCTTTGGCAGGGGAAGAAAAACTGTTTTTT. Protein product: CASSPLAGEEKLFF.

The count of this clone is one. J is TRBJ1-6 and V is TRBV19; possibly TRBD1 for D (6 bases). Trimming left V 6 bases short and J 2 bases short, with 11 bases between. The CDR3 is 15 residues long. CDR1 and CDR2 from the germline V gene are LNHDA and SQIVND (reference sequence). Here the CDR3 reads CASRQGQAYNSPLHF. The CDR3, as DNA: TGTGCCAGTAGACAGGGACAAGCCTATAATTCACCCCTCCACTTT.

V and J are TRBV18 and TRBJ2-1, with 8 bases identical to TRBD1. Trimming removed 5 bases from V and 9 bases from J; junction bases left unmatched: 3. CDR3 size: 12 residues. Germline V lookup: CDR1 KGHSH, CDR2 LQKENI. The CDR3 sequence: CASSTGGIEQFF. The DNA of the CDR3 is TGTGCCAGCTCAACAGGGGGGATTGAGCAGTTCTTC. Full variable domain (rest looked up from reference TRBV18 and TRBJ2-1): NAGVMQNPRHLVRRRGQEARLRCSPMKGHSHVYWYRQLPEEGLKFMVYLQKENIIDESGMPKERFSAEFPKEGPSILRIQQVVRGDSAAYFCASSTGGIEQFFGPGTRLTVL.

The chain is built from TRBV6-6 and TRBJ2-5; D remains ambiguous. V lost 6 bases and J lost 3, with 5 bases in between. The CDR3 runs 11 residues. Germline V lookup: CDR1 MNHNY, CDR2 SVGAGI (reference sequence). CDR3 protein: CASRTEETQYF. For the CDR3, the DNA is TGTGCCAGCAGGACCGAAGAGACCCAGTACTTC.

The chain employs TRBV29-1 and TRBJ2-5; TRBD1 aligns across 8 bases. CDR3 length equals 12 residues. With 5 bases clipped from V and 4 bases from J, the junction kept 3 bases outside the gene matches. The germline V gene has CDR1 SQVTM and CDR2 ANQGSEA. The CDR3 nucleotides are TGCAGCGTTCTGGGGACAGGAGAGACCCAGTACTTC. Its protein is CSVLGTGETQYF.